One T cell receptor (beta chain) is described in this entry. This record comes from a study of blood T cell repertoires in COVID-19. Method: immunoSEQ multiplex PCR; TCRdb's copy keeps in-frame clones and lacks some. The sample has about 130,000 clones; about 90% are singletons. From germline, CDR1 is SEHNR and CDR2 FQNEAQ (reference sequence). Trimming removed 4 bases from V and 5 bases from J; junction bases left unmatched: 5. The CDR3 extends over 14 amino acids. Sequencing was done on a sample of peripheral blood. This chain uses TRBV7-9 with TRBJ1-1; 9 bases agree with TRBD1. The TCR originated in a woman in her 50s who had recovered from COVID-19. This chain's CDR3 is CASSSTGGKTEAFF. Written as DNA, the CDR3 is TGTGCCAGCAGCTCGACAGGGGGAAAAACTGAAGCTTTCTTT.